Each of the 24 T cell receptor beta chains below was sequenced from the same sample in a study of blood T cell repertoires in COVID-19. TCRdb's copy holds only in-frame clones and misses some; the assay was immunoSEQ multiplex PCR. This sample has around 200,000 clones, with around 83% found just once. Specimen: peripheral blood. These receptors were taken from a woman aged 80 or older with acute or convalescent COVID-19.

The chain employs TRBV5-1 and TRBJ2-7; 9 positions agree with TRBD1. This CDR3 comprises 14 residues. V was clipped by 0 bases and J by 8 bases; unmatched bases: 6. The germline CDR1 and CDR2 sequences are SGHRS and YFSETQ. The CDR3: CASSLGTGADQQYF. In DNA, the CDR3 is TGCGCCAGCAGCTTGGGGACAGGGGCGGACCAGCAGTACTTC.

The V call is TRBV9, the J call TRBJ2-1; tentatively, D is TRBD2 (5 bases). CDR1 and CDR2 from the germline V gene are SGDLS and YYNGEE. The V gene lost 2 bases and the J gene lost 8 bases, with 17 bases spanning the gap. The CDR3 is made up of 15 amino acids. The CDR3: CASSVTSGRTDEQFF. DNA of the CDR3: TGTGCCAGCAGCGTCACGAGCGGACGTACGGATGAGCAGTTCTTC.

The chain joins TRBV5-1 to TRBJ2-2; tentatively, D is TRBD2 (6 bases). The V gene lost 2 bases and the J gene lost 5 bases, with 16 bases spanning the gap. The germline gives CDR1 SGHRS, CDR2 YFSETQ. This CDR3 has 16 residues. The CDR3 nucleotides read TGCGCCAGCAGCTTTGGACTAACATATAGGACCGGGGAGCTGTTTTTT. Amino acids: CASSFGLTYRTGELFF.

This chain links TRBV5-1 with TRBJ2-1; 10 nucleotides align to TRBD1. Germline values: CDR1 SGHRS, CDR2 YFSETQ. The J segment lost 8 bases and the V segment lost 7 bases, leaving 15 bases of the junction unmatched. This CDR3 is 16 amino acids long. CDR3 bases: TGCGCCAGCGCAGAACTAGGACAGGGGGTTTCCGATGAGCAGTTCTTC. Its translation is CASAELGQGVSDEQFF.

The CDR3 reads CSASGDITYEQYF. The CDR3, as DNA: TGCAGTGCTAGTGGGGACATAACCTACGAGCAGTACTTC. The chain couples TRBV20-1 to TRBJ2-7, with a tentative D call TRBD1 (6 bases). The V end was cut by 3 bases, the J end by 2 bases, with 11 bases between. Germline V gene data show CDR1 as DFQATT and CDR2 as SNEGSKA (reference sequence). The CDR3 sequence is 13 residues long.

Here the CDR3 reads CASSYPRVQTNEKLFF. In DNA form, the CDR3 reads TGTGCCAGCAGTTACCCCAGGGTTCAGACTAATGAAAAACTGTTTTTT. The chain employs TRBV6-5 and TRBJ1-4; weak D call: TRBD1 (5 bases). This CDR3 is built from 16 residues. V was cut by 2 bases and J by 2 bases, with 12 bases left in between. Germline V lookup: CDR1 MNHEY, CDR2 SVGAGI.

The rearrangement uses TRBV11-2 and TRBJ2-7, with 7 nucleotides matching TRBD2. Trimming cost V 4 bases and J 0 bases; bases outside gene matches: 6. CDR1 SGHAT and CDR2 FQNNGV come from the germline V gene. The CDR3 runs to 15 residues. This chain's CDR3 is CASSWGGSSSYEQYF. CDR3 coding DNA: TGTGCCAGCAGCTGGGGGGGGTCAAGCTCCTACGAGCAGTACTTC.

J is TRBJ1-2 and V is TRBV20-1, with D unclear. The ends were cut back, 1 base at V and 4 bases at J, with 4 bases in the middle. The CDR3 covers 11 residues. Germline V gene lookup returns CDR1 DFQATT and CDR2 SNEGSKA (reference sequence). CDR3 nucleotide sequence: TGCAGTGCTAGAGGCGGCTATGGCTACACCTTC. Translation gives CSARGGYGYTF.

The CDR3 DNA is TGTGCCAGCAGTCAAACCGGGACTAGCGGGAGCTATGAGCAGTTCTTC. Translating it yields CASSQTGTSGSYEQFF. The rearrangement joins TRBV7-2 to TRBJ2-1; 14 nucleotides align to TRBD2. The ends lost 6 bases at V and 8 bases at J; junction bases unmatched: 9. Germline V gene sequence: CDR1 SGHTA, CDR2 FQGNSA. CDR3 size: 16 residues.

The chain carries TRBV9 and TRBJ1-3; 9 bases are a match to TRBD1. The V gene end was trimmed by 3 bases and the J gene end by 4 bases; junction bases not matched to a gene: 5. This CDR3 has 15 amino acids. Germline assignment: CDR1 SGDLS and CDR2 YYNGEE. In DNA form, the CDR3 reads TGTGCCAGCAGCGCCAGGGGGACAGGGGGAAACACCATATATTTT. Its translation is CASSARGTGGNTIYF.

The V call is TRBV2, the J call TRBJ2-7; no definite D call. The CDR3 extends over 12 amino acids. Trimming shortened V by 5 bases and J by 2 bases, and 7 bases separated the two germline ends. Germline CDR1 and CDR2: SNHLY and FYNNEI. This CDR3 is CASSKTPYEQYF. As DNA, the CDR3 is TGTGCCAGCAGTAAGACACCCTACGAGCAGTACTTC. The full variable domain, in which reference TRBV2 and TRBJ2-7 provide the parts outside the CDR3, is EPEVTQTPSHQVTQMGQEVILRCVPISNHLYFYWYRQILGQKVEFLVSFYNNEISEKSEIFDDQFSVERPDGSNFTLKIRSTKLEDSAMYFCASSKTPYEQYFGPGTRLTVT.

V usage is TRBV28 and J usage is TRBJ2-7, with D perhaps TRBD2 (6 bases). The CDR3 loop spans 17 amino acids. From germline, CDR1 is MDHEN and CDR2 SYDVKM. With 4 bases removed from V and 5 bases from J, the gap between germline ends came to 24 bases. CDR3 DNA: TGTGCCAGCAGTTCCCCTTCGGTGGGCGGCGGGGACCACGAGCAGTACTTC. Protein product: CASSSPSVGGGDHEQYF.

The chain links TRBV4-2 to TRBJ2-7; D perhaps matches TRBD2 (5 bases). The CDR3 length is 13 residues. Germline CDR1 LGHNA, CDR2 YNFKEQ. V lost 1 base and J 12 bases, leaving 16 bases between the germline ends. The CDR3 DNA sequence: TGTGCCAGCAGCCAAGCCATCTCGAGCGGTACGTACTTC. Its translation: CASSQAISSGTYF.

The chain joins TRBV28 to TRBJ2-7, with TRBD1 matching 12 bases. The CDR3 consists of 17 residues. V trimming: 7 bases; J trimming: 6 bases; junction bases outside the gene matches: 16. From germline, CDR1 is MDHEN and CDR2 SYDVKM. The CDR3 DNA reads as TGTGCCAGCAAAGAAGCCGGGACAGGGGGCGGATTAGTCGAGCAGTACTTC. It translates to CASKEAGTGGGLVEQYF. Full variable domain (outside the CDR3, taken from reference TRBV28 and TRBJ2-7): DVKVTQSSRYLVKRTGEKVFLECVQDMDHENMFWYRQDPGLGLRLIYFSYDVKMKEKGDIPEGYSVSREKKERFSLILESASTNQTSMYLCASKEAGTGGGLVEQYFGPGTRLTVT.

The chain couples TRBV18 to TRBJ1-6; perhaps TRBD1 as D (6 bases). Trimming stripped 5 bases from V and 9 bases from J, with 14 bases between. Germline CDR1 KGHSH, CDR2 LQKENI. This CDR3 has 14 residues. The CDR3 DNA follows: TGTGCCAGCTCAGACGGAAGCAGGGGTTCACCCCTCCACTTT. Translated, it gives CASSDGSRGSPLHF.

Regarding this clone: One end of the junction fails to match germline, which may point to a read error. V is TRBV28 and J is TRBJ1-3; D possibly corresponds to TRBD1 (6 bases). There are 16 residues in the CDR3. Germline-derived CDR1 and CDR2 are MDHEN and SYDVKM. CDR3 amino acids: CASSLFTGFPGNTIYF. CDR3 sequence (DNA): TGTGCCAGCAGTTTATTTACAGGGTTCCCTGGGAACACCATATATTTT. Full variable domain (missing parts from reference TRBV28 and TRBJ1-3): DVKVTQSSRYLVKRTGEKVFLECVQDMDHENMFWYRQDPGLGLRLIYFSYDVKMKEKGDIPEGYSVSREKKERFSLILESASTNQTSMYLCASSLFTGFPGNTIYFGEGSWLTVV.

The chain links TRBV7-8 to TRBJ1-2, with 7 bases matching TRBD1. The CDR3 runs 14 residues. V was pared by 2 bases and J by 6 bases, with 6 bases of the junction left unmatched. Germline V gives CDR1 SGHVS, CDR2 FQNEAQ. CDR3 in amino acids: CASSLQTGHDGYTF. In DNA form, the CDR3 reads TGTGCCAGCAGCTTACAGACAGGGCATGATGGCTACACCTTC.

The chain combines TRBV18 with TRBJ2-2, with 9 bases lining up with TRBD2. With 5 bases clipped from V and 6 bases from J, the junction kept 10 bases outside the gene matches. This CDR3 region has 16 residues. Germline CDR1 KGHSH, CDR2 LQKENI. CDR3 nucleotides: TGTGCCAGCTCATCCCGACTAGCGGAGGTGGCCGGGGAGCTGTTTTTT. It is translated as CASSSRLAEVAGELFF.

CDR3 sequence reads: CASSVGTSGNYEQYF. The CDR3 DNA is TGTGCCAGCAGCGTAGGGACTAGCGGAAACTACGAGCAGTACTTC. This sequence joins TRBV9 and TRBJ2-7, with 10 bases aligning to TRBD2. The V segment lost 0 bases and the J segment 3 bases; nucleotides outside the gene matches: 3. The CDR3 extends over 15 amino acids. Germline V gives CDR1 SGDLS, CDR2 YYNGEE.

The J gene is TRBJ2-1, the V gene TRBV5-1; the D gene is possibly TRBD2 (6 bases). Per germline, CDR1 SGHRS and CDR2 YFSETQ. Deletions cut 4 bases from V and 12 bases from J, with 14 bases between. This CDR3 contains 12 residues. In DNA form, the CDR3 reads TGCGCCAGCAGCCTTGACCTGGGAGGGCAGTTCTTC. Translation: CASSLDLGGQFF.

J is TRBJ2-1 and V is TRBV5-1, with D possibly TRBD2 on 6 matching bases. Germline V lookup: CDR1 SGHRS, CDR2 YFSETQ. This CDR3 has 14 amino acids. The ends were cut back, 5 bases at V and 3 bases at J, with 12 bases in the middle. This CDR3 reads CASREAGLYNEQFF. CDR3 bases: TGCGCCAGCAGGGAAGCGGGCCTCTACAATGAGCAGTTCTTC. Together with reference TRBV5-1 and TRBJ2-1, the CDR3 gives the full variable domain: KAGVTQTPRYLIKTRGQQVTLSCSPISGHRSVSWYQQTPGQGLQFLFEYFSETQRNKGNFPGRFSGRQFSNSRSEMNVSTLELGDSALYLCASREAGLYNEQFFGPGTRLTVL.

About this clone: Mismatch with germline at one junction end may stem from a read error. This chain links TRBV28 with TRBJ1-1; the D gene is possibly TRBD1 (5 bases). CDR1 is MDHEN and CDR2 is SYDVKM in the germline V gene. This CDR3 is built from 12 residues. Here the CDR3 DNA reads TGTGCCAGCAGTCGACAGCCCATAATCATGACCTTT. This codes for CASSRQPIIMTF. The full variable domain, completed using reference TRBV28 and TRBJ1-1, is DVKVTQSSRYLVKRTGEKVFLECVQDMDHENMFWYRQDPGLGLRLIYFSYDVKMKEKGDIPEGYSVSREKKERFSLILESASTNQTSMYLCASSRQPIIMTFGQGTRLTVV.

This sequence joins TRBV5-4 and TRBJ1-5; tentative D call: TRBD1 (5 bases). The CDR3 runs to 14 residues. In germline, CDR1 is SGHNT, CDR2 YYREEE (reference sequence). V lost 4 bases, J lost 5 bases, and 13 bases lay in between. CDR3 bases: TGTGCCAGCAGCCCACAGGAGAGGCATCAGCCCCAGCATTTT. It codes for CASSPQERHQPQHF. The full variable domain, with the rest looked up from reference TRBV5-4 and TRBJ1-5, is ETGVTQSPTHLIKTRGQQVTLRCSSQSGHNTVSWYQQALGQGPQFIFQYYREEENGRGNFPPRFSGLQFPNYSSELNVNALELDDSALYLCASSPQERHQPQHFGDGTRLSIL.

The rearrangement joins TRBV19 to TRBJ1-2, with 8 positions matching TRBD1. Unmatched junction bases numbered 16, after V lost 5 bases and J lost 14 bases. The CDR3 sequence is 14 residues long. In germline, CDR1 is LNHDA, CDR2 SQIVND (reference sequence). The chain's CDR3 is CASSSGSRDRTKTF. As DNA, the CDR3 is TGTGCCAGTAGTTCCGGATCCAGGGACAGGACGAAAACCTTC.